These T cell receptor beta chains were read from a single sample in a study of blood T cells in healthy people across ages. A single record per CDR3 protein comes from TCRdb applying MiXCR to the 5' RACE reads. This repertoire shows about 1.6 million distinct CDR3 sequences, approximately 32% found once; its top ten account for roughly 12%. The material sequenced was blood. The receptors originated from a woman under 40 in good health. The CDR3 runs from the conserved cysteine through the conserved F or W.

j_gene	v_gene	len	CDR3aa
TRBJ2-1	TRBV4-2	16	CASSQDGVGSYNEQFF
TRBJ2-7	TRBV15	15	CATSRVAGVIYEQYF
TRBJ2-3	TRBV7-2	13	CASRSSGSDTQYF
TRBJ2-2	TRBV15	17	CATSVPPGGKGTGELFF
TRBJ2-1	TRBV7-9	14	CASSPVAGYNEQFF
TRBJ2-5	TRBV5-1	14	CASSRGAPGETQYF
TRBJ2-1	TRBV6-6	15	CASDQRGGSYNEQLF
TRBJ2-7	TRBV20-1	12	CSARYLAMEQYF
TRBJ1-2	TRBV7-2	17	CASTLRFQGASNYGYTF
TRBJ1-1	TRBV7-9	11	CASSLAPQAFF
TRBJ2-4	TRBV29-1	13	CSVEVEAGNIQYF
TRBJ1-6	TRBV5-1	14	CASSSTNGNSPLHF
TRBJ1-1	TRBV27	14	CASSFSPGGTEAFF
TRBJ2-1	TRBV28	12	CASSRSGRTQFF
TRBJ2-7	TRBV3-1	13	CASSQVQLGEQYF
TRBJ2-1	TRBV3-1	12	CASSRNLNEQFF
TRBJ2-7	TRBV11-2	15	CASNLPEPYSYEQYF
TRBJ2-7	TRBV27	15	CASSLAIRGVGEQYF
TRBJ2-7	TRBV5-1	14	CASSSGTDSYEQYF
TRBJ2-2	TRBV20-1	13	CSPSGASTGELFF
TRBJ1-6	TRBV14	13	CASLFGGNSPLHF
TRBJ1-5	TRBV20-1	15	CSARDPGRTDQPQHF
TRBJ2-3	TRBV10-1	15	CASSESLRRPDTQYF
TRBJ2-3	TRBV5-6	17	CASSSTGLAGGFDTQYF
TRBJ1-4	TRBV25-1	14	CASSRSMANEKLFF
TRBJ1-5	TRBV25-1	13	CASGGQHNQPQHF
TRBJ2-7	TRBV13	18	CASSLSKGTGLLSYEQYF
TRBJ2-3	TRBV6-1	16	CASSEWSSGSTDTQYF
TRBJ1-5	TRBV12-3/TRBV12-4	13	CASSFRLNQPQHF
TRBJ2-1	TRBV9	17	CASSVGRIAGGYNEQFF
TRBJ2-3	TRBV6-2/TRBV6-3	12	CASSSARVVQYF
TRBJ2-5	TRBV5-1	15	CASSRRSGGAETQYF
TRBJ1-1	TRBV19	14	CASSIDKPHTEAFF
TRBJ2-3	TRBV7-9	16	CASSATRGRRADTQYF
TRBJ1-4	TRBV28	12	CASKSTNEKLFF
TRBJ1-1	TRBV5-1	14	CASSEGQWNTEAFF
TRBJ1-2	TRBV7-3	16	CASSLGPGQGVGGYTF
TRBJ2-3	TRBV30	15	CAWSLGQESTDTQYF
TRBJ1-1	TRBV3-1	12	CASSQAESEAFF
TRBJ1-1	TRBV12-3/TRBV12-4	15	CASSSPGLSGTEAFF
TRBJ1-1	TRBV5-1	14	CASSAQGTNTEAFF
TRBJ2-2	TRBV9	18	CVSSVGGLAASNTGELFF
TRBJ2-7	TRBV5-1	15	CASSSDRGLPYEQYF
TRBJ2-3	TRBV7-2	16	CASSLARTVATDTQYF
TRBJ1-1	TRBV10-3	13	CAISVGGGPEAFF